The 8 T cell receptor beta chains below were found in one sample sequenced in a study of cytomegalovirus exposure and HLA in healthy donors. The PCR contained 60 Vbeta and 13 Jbeta primers. Some clones are missing from TCRdb's copy, which holds only in-frame ones; the method was immunoSEQ multiplex PCR. The top ten hold more than 0.85% of the sample, which has approximately 140,000 clones, 60% to 85% seen once. Material for sequencing was PBMCs. The source is a man aged 18 to 29 in good health and CMV-seronegative.

This chain connects TRBV18 to TRBJ1-6; D ambiguous. Germline lookup yields CDR1 KGHSH and CDR2 LQKENI. Trimming left V 1 base short and J 8 bases short, with 12 bases between. The CDR3 sequence is 15 residues long. The CDR3: CASSPRGEGDSPLHF. The CDR3 DNA reads TGTGCCAGCTCACCACGCGGGGAAGGAGATTCACCCCTCCACTTT.

This chain links TRBV7-9 with TRBJ2-2; 7 nucleotides agree with TRBD1. Looked up from germline, CDR1 is SEHNR and CDR2 is FQNEAQ (reference sequence). J lost 4 bases, V lost 1 base, and 3 bases had no gene match. The CDR3 spans 15 residues. The CDR3 region has the DNA TGTGCCAGCAGCTTAGGGGACAGTTCCACCGGGGAGCTGTTTTTT. Protein sequence: CASSLGDSSTGELFF.

This chain uses TRBV6-1 with TRBJ2-7; D might be TRBD1 (5 bases). Trimming shortened V by 4 bases and J by 2 bases, and 21 bases separated the two germline ends. The germline gives CDR1 MNHNS, CDR2 SASEGT. This CDR3 has 17 residues. CDR3 nucleotide sequence: TGTGCCAGCAGTGGATTCCACATATCGACAGCCACCTACGAGCAGTACTTC. Protein product: CASSGFHISTATYEQYF.

This clone was picked up a small number of times. The rearrangement uses TRBV25-1 and TRBJ2-7; D unresolved. The CDR3 has 11 residues. Germline V gene lookup returns CDR1 MGHDK and CDR2 SYGVNS. Deletions cut 7 bases from V and 2 bases from J, with 6 bases between. The DNA of the CDR3 is TGTGCCAGCACCAGCGCCTACGAGCAGTACTTC. Amino acid sequence: CASTSAYEQYF.

This clone came up once. The chain recombines TRBV29-1 with TRBJ1-2; D is possibly TRBD1 (5 bases). The CDR3 spans 11 residues. The germline gives CDR1 SQVTM, CDR2 ANQGSEA. Trimming pared 5 bases from V and 4 bases from J, leaving 8 bases between. The CDR3 loop reads CSVQGSYGYTF. CDR3 DNA: TGCAGCGTTCAGGGATCCTATGGCTACACCTTC.

This clone appeared a single time. The rearrangement joins TRBV5-1 to TRBJ2-7; the D is unclear. The germline V gene has CDR1 SGHRS and CDR2 YFSETQ. This CDR3 comprises 14 residues. V lost 1 base and J 3 bases, leaving 11 bases between the germline ends. CDR3 bases: TGCGCCAGCAGCTTGCAAGGCGGTCGCTACGAGCAGTACTTC. It specifies CASSLQGGRYEQYF.

This clone was observed once. The chain has TRBV7-2 and TRBJ1-3, with 10 bases fitting TRBD1. The trim removed 5 bases at V and 7 bases at J, leaving 8 bases unmatched. CDR3 length: 15 amino acids. The germline V gene encodes CDR1 SGHTA and CDR2 FQGNSA. Here the CDR3 DNA reads TGTGCCAGCAGCGCGGGGACAGGGGTTCGGAACACCATATATTTT. Encoded protein: CASSAGTGVRNTIYF.

The chain recombines TRBV4-3 with TRBJ2-3, with 9 positions matching TRBD2. Germline CDR1 and CDR2: LGHNA and YSLEER. The CDR3 consists of 19 residues. V lost 4 bases and J lost 2; bases outside the gene matches: 16. In DNA form, the CDR3 reads TGCGCCAGCAGCCCGGGGGATAGCGGGGGCCCGAACCCCACAGATACGCAGTATTTT. Translating it yields CASSPGDSGGPNPTDTQYF.